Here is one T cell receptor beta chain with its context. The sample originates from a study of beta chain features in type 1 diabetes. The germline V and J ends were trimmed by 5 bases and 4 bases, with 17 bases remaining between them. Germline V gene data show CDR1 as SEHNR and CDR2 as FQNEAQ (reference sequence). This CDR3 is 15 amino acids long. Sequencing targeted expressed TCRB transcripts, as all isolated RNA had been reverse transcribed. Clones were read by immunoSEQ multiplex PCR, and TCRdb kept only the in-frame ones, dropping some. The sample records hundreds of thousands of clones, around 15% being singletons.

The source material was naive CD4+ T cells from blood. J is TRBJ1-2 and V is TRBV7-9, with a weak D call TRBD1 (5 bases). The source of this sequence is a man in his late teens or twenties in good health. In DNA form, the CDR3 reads TGTGCCAGCAGCCTCCTTCAGGACACCTTCTATGGCTACACCTTC. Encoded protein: CASSLLQDTFYGYTF.